The T cell receptor (beta chain) described here comes from a study of OX40 agonist ivuxolimab in advanced cancers. TCRdb keeps only in-frame clones here, not all; method: immunoSEQ multiplex PCR. There are about 61,000 clones in the sample; roughly four fifths occur only once, and roughly 3.2% lies in the top ten. Study outcomes and limitations: Low normalized T-cell clonal expansion was also seen in some nonresponders. CD8+ T cells (on average) carried more expanded clones than CD4+ T cells.

With baseline, cycle 4 day 1, and cycle 7 day 1 as timepoints, blood was sampled. Of note for this clone: The antigen is undetermined.

CDR1 and CDR2 from the germline V gene are SGDLS and YYNGEE. J lost 6 bases, V lost 1 base, and 3 bases had no gene match. The CDR3 contains 14 residues. The TCR was taken from an adult with an advanced solid tumor such as melanoma, head and neck, liver or kidney cancer. The chain joins TRBV9 to TRBJ2-3; 9 nucleotides line up with TRBD1. Here the sequenced sample was CD4+ or CD8+ T cells sorted from blood, taken in a trial of the OX40 agonist ivuxolimab. CDR3 region: CASSVRDRDDTQYF. The CDR3 bases are TGTGCCAGCAGCGTAAGGGACAGGGACGATACGCAGTATTTT.